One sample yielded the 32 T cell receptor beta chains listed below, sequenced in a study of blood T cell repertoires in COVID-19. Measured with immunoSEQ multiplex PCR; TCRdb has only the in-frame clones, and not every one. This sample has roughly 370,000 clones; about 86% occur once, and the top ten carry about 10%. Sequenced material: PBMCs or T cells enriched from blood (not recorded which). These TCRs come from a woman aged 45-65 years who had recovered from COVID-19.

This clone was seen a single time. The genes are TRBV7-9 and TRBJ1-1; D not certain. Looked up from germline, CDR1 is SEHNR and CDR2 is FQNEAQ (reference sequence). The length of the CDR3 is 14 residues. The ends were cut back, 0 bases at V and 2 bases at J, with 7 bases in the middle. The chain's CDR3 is CASSLARGNTEAFF. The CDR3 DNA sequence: TGTGCCAGCAGCTTAGCGCGGGGAAACACTGAAGCTTTCTTT.

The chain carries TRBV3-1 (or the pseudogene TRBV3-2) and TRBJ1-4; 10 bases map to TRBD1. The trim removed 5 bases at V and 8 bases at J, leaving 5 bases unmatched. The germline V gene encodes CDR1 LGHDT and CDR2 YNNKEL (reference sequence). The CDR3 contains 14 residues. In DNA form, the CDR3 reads TGTGCCAGCAGCTTCCGGGACAGGGGAGAAAAACTGTTTTTT. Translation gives CASSFRDRGEKLFF.

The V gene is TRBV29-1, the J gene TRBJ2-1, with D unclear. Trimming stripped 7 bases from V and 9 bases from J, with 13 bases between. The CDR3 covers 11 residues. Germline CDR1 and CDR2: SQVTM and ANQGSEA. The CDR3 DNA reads TGCAGCGCCCACCGTTCAGGTGAGCAGTTCTTC. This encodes CSAHRSGEQFF.

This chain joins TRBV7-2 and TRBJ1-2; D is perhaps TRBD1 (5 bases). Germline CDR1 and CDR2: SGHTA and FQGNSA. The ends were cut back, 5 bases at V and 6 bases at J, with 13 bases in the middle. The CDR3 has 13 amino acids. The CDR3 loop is CASSLQAWDGYTF. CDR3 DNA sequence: TGTGCCAGCAGCCTACAGGCCTGGGATGGCTACACCTTC.

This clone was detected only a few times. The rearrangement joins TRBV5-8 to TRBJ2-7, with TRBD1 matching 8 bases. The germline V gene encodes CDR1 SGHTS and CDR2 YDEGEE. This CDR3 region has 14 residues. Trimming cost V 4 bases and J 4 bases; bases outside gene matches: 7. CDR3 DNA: TGTGCCAGCAGCCCCAGGCGGACAGGGTACGAGCAGTACTTC. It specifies CASSPRRTGYEQYF.

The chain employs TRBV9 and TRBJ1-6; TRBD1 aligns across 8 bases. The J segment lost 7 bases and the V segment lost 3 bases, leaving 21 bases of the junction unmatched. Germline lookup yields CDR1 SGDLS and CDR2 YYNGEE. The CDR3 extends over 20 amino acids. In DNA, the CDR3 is TGTGCCAGCAGCGCTTCGTACCCCGGTACCCAGGGACAGGAAAATTCACCCCTCCACTTT. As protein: CASSASYPGTQGQENSPLHF.

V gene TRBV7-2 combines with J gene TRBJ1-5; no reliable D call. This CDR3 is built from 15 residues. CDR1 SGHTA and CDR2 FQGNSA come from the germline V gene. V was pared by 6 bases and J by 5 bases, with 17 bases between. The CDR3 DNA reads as TGTGCCAGCAGTGATTCTCCTCAGGCCCATCAGCCCCAGCATTTT. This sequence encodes CASSDSPQAHQPQHF.

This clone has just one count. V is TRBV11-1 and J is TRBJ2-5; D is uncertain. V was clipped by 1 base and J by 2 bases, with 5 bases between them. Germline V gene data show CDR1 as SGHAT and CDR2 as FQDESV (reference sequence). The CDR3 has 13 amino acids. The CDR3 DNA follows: TGTGCCAGCAGCTTAGGGCAGCAAGAGACCCAGTACTTC. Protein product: CASSLGQQETQYF. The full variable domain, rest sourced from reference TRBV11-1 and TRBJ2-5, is EAEVAQSPRYKITEKSQAVAFWCDPISGHATLYWYRQILGQGPELLVQFQDESVVDDSQLPKDRFSAERLKGVDSTLKIQPAELGDSAMYLCASSLGQQETQYFGPGTRLLVL.

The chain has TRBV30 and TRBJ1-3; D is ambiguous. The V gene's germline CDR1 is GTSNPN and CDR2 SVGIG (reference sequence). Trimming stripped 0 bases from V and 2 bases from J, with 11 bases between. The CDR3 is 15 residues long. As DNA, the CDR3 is TGTGCCTGGAGTGTATATACAGTGACTGGAAACACCATATATTTT. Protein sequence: CAWSVYTVTGNTIYF.

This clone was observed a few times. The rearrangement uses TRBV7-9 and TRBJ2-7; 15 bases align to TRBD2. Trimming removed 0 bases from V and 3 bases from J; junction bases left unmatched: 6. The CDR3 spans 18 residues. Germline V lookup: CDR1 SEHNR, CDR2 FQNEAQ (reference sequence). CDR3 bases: TGTGCCAGCAGCTTAGCGGGGACTAGCGGGGGGATCCTCTACGAGCAGTACTTC. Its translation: CASSLAGTSGGILYEQYF.

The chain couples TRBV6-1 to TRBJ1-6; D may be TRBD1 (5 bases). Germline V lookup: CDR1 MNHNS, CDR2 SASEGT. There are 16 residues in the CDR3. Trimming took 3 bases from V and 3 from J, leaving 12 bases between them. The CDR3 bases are TGTGCCAGCAGTGACGTCGACGGGGGCTATAATTCACCCCTCCACTTT. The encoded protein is CASSDVDGGYNSPLHF.

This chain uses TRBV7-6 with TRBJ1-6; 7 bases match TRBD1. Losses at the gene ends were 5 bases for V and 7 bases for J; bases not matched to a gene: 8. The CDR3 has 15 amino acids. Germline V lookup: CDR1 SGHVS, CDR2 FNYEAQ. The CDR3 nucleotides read TGTGCCAGCAGCCGATTCGGGACAGAGAATTCACCCCTCCACTTT. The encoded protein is CASSRFGTENSPLHF.

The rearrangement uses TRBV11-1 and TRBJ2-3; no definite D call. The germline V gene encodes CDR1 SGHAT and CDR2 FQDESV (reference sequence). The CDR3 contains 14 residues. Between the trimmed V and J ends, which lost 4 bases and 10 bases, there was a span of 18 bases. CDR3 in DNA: TGTGCCAGCAGCTCCTTGAACTTTTGGAGCGCGCAGTATTTT. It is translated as CASSSLNFWSAQYF.

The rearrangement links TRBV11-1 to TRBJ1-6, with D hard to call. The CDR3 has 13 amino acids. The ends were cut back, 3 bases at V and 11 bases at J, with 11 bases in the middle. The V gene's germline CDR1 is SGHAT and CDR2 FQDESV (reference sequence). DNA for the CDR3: TGTGCCAGCAGCTTCGAGAGGGCCGCACCCCTCCACTTT. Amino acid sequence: CASSFERAAPLHF.

This CDR3 reads CASTLPRQNTGELFF. CDR3 DNA: TGTGCCAGCACTCTGCCAAGACAGAACACCGGGGAGCTGTTTTTT. The V call is TRBV28, the J call TRBJ2-2, with unresolved D. Germline assignment: CDR1 MDHEN and CDR2 SYDVKM. V gave up 7 bases and J gave up 1 base, with 13 bases separating them. The CDR3 has 15 amino acids.

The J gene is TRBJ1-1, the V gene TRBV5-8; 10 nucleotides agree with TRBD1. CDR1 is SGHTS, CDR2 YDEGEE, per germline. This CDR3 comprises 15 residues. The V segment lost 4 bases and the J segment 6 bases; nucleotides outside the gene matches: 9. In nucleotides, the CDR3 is TGTGCCAGCAGCCTTGGGACAGGGGTTCACTCTGAAGCTTTCTTT. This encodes CASSLGTGVHSEAFF.

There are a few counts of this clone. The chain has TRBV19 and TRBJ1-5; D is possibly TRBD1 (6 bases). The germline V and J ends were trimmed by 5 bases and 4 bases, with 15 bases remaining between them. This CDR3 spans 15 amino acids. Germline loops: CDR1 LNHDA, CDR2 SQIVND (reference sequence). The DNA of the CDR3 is TGTGCCAGTAGTGCGGGGGCAAGGGGAAATCAGCCCCAGCATTTT. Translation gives CASSAGARGNQPQHF.

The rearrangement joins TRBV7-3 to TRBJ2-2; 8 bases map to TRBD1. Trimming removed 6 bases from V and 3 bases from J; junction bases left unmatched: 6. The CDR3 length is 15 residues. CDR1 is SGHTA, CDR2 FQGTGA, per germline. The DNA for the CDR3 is TGTGCCAGCAGACCAACACAGGGGGACACCGGGGAGCTGTTTTTT. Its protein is CASRPTQGDTGELFF.

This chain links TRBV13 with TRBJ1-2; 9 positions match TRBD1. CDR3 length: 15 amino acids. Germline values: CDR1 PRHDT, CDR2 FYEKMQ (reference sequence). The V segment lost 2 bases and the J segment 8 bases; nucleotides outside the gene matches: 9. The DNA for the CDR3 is TGTGCCAGCAGCTTAAAAGGGACAGGGACTTGGGGCTACACCTTC. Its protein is CASSLKGTGTWGYTF. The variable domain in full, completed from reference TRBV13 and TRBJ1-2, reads AAGVIQSPRHLIKEKRETATLKCYPIPRHDTVYWYQQGPGQDPQFLISFYEKMQSDKGSIPDRFSAQQFSDYHSELNMSSLELGDSALYFCASSLKGTGTWGYTFGSGTRLTVV.

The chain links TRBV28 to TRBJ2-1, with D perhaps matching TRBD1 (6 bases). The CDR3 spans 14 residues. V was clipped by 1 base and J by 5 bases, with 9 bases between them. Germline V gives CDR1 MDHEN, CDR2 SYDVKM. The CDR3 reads CASSLLQGHNEQFF. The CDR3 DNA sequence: TGTGCCAGCAGTTTATTACAGGGTCACAATGAGCAGTTCTTC.

DNA of the CDR3: TGTGCCAGCAGCCTCGGGACTAGCGGGGAAGAGACCCAGTACTTC. Its protein product is CASSLGTSGEETQYF. The V call is TRBV4-2, the J call TRBJ2-5; 13 nucleotides align to TRBD2. The CDR3 sequence is 15 residues long. V shed 4 bases and J 3 bases; nucleotides not matched to a gene: 2. Germline V lookup: CDR1 LGHNA, CDR2 YNFKEQ.

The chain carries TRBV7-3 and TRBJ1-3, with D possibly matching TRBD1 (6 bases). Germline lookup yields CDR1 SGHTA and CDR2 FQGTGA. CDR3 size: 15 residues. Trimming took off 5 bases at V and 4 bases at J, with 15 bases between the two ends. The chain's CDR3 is CASSRRWGPGNTIYF. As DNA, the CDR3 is TGTGCCAGCAGCAGAAGATGGGGGCCCGGAAACACCATATATTTT.

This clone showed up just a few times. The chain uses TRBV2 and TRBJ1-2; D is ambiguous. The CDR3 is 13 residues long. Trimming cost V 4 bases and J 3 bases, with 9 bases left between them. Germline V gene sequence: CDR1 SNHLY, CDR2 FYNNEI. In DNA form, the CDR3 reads TGTGCCAGCAGTGTCGCAGATGACTATGGCTACACCTTC. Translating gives CASSVADDYGYTF.

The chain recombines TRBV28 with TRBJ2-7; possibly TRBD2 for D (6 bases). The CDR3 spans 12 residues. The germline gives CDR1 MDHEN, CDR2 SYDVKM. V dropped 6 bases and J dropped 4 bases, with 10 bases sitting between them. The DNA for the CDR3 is TGTGCCAGCAGCCAGGGACTTTACGAGCAGTACTTC. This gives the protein CASSQGLYEQYF.

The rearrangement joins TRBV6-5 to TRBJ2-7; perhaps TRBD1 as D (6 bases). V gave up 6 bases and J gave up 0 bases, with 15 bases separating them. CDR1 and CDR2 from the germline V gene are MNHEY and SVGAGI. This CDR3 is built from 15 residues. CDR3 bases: TGTGCCAGCAGCCCCGGGGACACTTCCTCCTACGAGCAGTACTTC. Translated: CASSPGDTSSYEQYF.

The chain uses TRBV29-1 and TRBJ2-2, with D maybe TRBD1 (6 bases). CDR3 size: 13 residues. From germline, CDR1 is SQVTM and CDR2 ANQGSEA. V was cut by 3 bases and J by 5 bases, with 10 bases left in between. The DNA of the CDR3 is TGCAGCGTTGACAGGGGCGGAACCGGGGAGCTGTTTTTT. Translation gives CSVDRGGTGELFF.

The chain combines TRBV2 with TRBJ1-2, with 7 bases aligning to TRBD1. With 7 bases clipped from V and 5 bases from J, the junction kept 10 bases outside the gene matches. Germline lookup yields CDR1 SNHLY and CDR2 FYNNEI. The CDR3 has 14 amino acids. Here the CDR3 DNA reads TGTGCCAGCACCGAGACAGGGTACCTTTATGGCTACACCTTC. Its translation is CASTETGYLYGYTF.

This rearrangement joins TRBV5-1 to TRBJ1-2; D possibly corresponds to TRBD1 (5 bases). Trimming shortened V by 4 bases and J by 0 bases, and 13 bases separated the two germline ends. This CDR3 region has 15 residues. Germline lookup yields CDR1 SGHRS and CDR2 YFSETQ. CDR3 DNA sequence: TGCGCCAGCAGCATTCTCGGGGGTACTAACTATGGCTACACCTTC. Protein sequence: CASSILGGTNYGYTF.

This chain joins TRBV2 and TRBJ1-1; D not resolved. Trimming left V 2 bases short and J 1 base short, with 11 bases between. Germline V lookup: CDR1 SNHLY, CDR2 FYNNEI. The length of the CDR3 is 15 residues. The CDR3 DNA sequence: TGTGCCAGCAGTGAACGAGAGGGCAGGAACACTGAAGCTTTCTTT. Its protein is CASSEREGRNTEAFF.

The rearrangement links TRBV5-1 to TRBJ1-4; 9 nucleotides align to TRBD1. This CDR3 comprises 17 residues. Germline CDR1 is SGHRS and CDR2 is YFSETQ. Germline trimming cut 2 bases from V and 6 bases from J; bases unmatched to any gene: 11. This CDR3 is CASSLMGQGFSDEKLFF. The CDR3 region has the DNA TGCGCCAGCAGCTTAATGGGACAGGGTTTTTCGGATGAAAAACTGTTTTTT. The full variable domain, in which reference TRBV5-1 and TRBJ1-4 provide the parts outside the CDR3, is KAGVTQTPRYLIKTRGQQVTLSCSPISGHRSVSWYQQTPGQGLQFLFEYFSETQRNKGNFPGRFSGRQFSNSRSEMNVSTLELGDSALYLCASSLMGQGFSDEKLFFGSGTQLSVL.

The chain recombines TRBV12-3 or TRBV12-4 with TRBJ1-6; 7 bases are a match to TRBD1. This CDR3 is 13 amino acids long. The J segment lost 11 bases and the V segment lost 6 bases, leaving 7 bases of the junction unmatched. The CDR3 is CASSLEQGPPLHF. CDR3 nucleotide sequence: TGTGCCAGCAGCCTAGAACAGGGGCCACCCCTCCACTTT.

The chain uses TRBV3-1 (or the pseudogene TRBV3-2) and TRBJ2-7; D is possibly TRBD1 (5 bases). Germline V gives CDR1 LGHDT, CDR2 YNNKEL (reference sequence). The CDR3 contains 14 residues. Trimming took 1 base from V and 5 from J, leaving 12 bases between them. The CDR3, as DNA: TGTGCCAGCAGCCAAGTGGCAGGGTTGGACGAGCAGTACTTC. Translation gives CASSQVAGLDEQYF.